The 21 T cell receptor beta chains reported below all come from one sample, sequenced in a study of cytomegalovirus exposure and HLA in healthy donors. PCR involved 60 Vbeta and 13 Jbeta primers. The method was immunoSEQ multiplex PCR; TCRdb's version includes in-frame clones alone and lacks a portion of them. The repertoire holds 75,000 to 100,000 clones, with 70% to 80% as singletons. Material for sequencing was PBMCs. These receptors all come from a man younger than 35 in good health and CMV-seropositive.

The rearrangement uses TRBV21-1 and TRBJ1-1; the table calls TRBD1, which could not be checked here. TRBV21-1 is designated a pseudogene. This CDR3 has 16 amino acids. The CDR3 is CASSNFSGAGGTEAFF. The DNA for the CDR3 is TGTGCCAGCAGCAACTTTTCTGGAGCAGGGGGCACTGAAGCTTTCTTT.

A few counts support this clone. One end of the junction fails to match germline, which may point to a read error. In DNA, the CDR3 is TGTTCCAGCAGCCCAAGAGCCTACGAGCAGTACTTC. Residues: CSSSPRAYEQYF. The chain has TRBV7-9 and TRBJ2-7; D gene ambiguous. CDR3 length equals 12 residues. Germline V gene lookup returns CDR1 SEHNR and CDR2 FQNEAQ (reference sequence).

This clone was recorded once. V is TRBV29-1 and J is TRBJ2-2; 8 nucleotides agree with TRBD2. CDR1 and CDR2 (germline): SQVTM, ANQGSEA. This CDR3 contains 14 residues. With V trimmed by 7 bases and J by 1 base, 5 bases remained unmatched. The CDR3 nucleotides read TGCAGCGCTGGACTAGCAATGAACACCGGGGAGCTGTTTTTT. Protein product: CSAGLAMNTGELFF.

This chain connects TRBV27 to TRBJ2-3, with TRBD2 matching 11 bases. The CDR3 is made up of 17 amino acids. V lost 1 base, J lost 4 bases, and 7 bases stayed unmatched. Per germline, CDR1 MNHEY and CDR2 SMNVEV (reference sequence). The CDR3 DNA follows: TGTGCCAGCAGTTTATTGGCTAGCGGGGGGCAGGCAGATACGCAGTATTTT. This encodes CASSLLASGGQADTQYF.

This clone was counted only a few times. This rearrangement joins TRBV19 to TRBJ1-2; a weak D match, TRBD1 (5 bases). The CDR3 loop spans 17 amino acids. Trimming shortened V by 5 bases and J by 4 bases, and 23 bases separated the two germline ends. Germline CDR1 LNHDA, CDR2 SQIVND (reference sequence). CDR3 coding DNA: TGTGCCAGTAGTGAGAACCCGCCGGGGGGACTCTTCTATGGCTACACCTTC. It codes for CASSENPPGGLFYGYTF.

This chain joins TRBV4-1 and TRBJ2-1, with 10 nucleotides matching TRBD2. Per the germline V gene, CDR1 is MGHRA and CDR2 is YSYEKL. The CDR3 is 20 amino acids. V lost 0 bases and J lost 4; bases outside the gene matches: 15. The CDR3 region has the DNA TGCGCCAGCAGCCAAGATCAACTAGCGGGGTCTTTGGCGTTTTACAATGAGCAGTTCTTC. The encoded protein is CASSQDQLAGSLAFYNEQFF.

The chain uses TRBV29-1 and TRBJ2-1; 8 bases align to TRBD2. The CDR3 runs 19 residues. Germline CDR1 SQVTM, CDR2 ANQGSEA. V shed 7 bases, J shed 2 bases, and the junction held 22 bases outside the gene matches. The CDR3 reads CSARTQPKTGTSAYNEQFF. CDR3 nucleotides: TGCAGCGCAAGAACACAACCGAAGACCGGGACTAGTGCCTACAATGAGCAGTTCTTC.

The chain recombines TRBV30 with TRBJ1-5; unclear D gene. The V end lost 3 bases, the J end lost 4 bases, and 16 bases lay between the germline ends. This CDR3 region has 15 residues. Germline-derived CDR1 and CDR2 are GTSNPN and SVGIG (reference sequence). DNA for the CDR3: TGTGCCTGGAGCGCACCGGCGGGTTCTAATCAGCCCCAGCATTTT. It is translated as CAWSAPAGSNQPQHF.

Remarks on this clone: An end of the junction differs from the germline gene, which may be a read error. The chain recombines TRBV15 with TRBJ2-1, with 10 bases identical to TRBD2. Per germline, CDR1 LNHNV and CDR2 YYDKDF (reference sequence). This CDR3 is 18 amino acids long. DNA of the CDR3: TGTGCCACCAGCAGAGGAAGCGGGGGGGCAACCTCCTACAATGAGCAGCTCTTC. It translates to CATSRGSGGATSYNEQLF.

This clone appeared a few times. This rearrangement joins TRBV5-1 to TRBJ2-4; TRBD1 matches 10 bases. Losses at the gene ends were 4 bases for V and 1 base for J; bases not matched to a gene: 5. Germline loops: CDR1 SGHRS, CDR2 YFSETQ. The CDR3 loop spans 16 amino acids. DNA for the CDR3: TGCGCCAGCAGCGACGGACAGGGGGGGGCCAAAAACATTCAGTACTTC. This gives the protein CASSDGQGGAKNIQYF.

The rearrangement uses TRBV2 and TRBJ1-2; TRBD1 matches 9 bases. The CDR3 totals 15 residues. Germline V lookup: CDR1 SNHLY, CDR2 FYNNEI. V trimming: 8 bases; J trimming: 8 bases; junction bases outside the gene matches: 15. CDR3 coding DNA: TGTGCCAGCCCGGGACAGGGCGGTTCTGTCGGCGGCTACACCTTC. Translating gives CASPGQGGSVGGYTF.

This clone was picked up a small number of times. The CDR3 DNA sequence: TGTGCCAGCAGTGAGCTAGCGGGGAGCCAAGAGACCCAGTACTTC. Its translation is CASSELAGSQETQYF. The chain recombines TRBV6-1 with TRBJ2-5; the match to TRBD2 covers 9 bases. Germline values: CDR1 MNHNS, CDR2 SASEGT. This CDR3 is 15 amino acids long. The V and J ends lost 3 bases and 1 base, in that order; junction bases with no gene match: 3.

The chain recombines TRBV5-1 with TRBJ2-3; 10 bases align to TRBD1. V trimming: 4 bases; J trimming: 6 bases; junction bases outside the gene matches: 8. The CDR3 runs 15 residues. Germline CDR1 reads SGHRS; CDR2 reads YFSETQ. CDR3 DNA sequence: TGCGCCAGCAGCCGACCGGGACAGGGGACGGATACGCAGTATTTT. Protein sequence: CASSRPGQGTDTQYF.

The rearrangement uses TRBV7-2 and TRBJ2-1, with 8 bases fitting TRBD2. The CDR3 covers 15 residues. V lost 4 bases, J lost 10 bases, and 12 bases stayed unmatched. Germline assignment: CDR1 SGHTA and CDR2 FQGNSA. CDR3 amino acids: CASSSYWRGAEEQFF. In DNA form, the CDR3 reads TGTGCCAGCAGCTCCTACTGGCGGGGGGCCGAGGAGCAGTTCTTC.

The CDR3 DNA reads as TGCGCCAGCAGCGCACTAGCGGGAGGCTACGAGCAGTACTTC. It encodes CASSALAGGYEQYF. V usage is TRBV10-1 and J usage is TRBJ2-7, with 12 nucleotides matching TRBD2. This CDR3 has 14 residues. The V gene's germline CDR1 is WNHNN and CDR2 SYGVQD (reference sequence). Trimming at V came to 6 bases and at J to 3 bases, leaving 3 bases not matched to a gene.

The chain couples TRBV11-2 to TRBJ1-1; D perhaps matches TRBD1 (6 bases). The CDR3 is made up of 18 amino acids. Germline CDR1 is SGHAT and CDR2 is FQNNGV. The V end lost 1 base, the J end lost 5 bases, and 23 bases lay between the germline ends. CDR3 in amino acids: CASSLVGSGGGVRTEAFF. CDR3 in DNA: TGTGCCAGCAGCTTAGTAGGCTCGGGCGGGGGCGTGAGGACTGAAGCTTTCTTT.

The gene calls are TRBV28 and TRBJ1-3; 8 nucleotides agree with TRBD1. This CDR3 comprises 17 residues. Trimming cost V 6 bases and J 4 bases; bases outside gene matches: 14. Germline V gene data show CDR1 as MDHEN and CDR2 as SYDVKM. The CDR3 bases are TGTGCCAGCAGAAAGGACAGGGAAACTCTCGTAGGAAACACCATATATTTT. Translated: CASRKDRETLVGNTIYF.

The DNA of the CDR3 is TGTGCCAGCAGTTTAGACTCGACAGGGGGTTCGAGAAATGGCTACACCTTC. It specifies CASSLDSTGGSRNGYTF. The chain combines TRBV27 with TRBJ1-2, with TRBD1 matching 9 bases. With 2 bases clipped from V and 6 bases from J, the junction kept 13 bases outside the gene matches. Germline V gives CDR1 MNHEY, CDR2 SMNVEV (reference sequence). The CDR3 has 17 amino acids.

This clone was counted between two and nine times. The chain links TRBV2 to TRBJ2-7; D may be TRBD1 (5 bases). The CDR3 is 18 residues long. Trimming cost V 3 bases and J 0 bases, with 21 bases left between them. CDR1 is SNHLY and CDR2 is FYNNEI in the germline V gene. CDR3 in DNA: TGTGCCAGCAGTGACCTTAGACAGTCAGTTCTGAGCTCCTACGAGCAGTACTTC. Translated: CASSDLRQSVLSSYEQYF.

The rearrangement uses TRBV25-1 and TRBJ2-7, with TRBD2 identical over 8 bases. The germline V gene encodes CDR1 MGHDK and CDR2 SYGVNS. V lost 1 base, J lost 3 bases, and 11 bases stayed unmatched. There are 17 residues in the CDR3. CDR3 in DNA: TGTGCCAGCAGTGAATGGGTAGCGGGGAACCCCGACTACGAGCAGTACTTC. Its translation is CASSEWVAGNPDYEQYF.

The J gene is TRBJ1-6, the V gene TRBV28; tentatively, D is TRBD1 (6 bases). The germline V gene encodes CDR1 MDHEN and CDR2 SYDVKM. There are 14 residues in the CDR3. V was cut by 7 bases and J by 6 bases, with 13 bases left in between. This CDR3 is CASMVDRFNSPLHF. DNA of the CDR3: TGTGCCAGCATGGTGGACAGATTTAATTCACCCCTCCACTTT.